This T cell receptor beta chain is drawn from a study of cytomegalovirus exposure and HLA in healthy donors. The PCR ran on 60 Vbeta and 13 Jbeta primers. This table comes from immunoSEQ multiplex PCR, and its TCRdb copy is limited to in-frame clones, with some not included. The data hold some 90,000 clones, with 76% observed a single time. Germline V CDR1 and CDR2: MNHNS, SASEGT. This CDR3 contains 14 residues. V was clipped by 3 bases and J by 7 bases, with 10 bases between them. The sample taken for sequencing was PBMCs. V is TRBV6-1 and J is TRBJ1-6, with TRBD1 as a possible D gene (6 bases). This receptor was identified in a man aged 35 to 55 in good health and CMV-seronegative. For the CDR3, the DNA is TGTGCCAGCAGTGAGAACAGGGAGAATTCACCCCTCCACTTT. Translation: CASSENRENSPLHF.